The T cell receptor (beta chain) described here comes from a study of shared clonotypes between healthy human individuals. Assay used: immunoSEQ multiplex PCR; TCRdb lists only in-frame clones, some missing. The sample has millions of clones; roughly 96% are singletons. This receptor was obtained from a man between 18 and 29 years old in good health. Material for sequencing was naive CD4+ T cells sorted from blood. The subset denotes: CD45RA+ positively selected.

The CDR3 DNA is TGTGCCAGCAGAGGACAGGGGACCACTGAAGCTTTCTTT. Translated, it gives CASRGQGTTEAFF. The chain uses TRBV2 and TRBJ1-1; 9 bases align to TRBD1. Germline values: CDR1 SNHLY, CDR2 FYNNEI. The CDR3 runs 13 residues. The V gene end was trimmed by 6 bases and the J gene end by 4 bases; junction bases not matched to a gene: 3.